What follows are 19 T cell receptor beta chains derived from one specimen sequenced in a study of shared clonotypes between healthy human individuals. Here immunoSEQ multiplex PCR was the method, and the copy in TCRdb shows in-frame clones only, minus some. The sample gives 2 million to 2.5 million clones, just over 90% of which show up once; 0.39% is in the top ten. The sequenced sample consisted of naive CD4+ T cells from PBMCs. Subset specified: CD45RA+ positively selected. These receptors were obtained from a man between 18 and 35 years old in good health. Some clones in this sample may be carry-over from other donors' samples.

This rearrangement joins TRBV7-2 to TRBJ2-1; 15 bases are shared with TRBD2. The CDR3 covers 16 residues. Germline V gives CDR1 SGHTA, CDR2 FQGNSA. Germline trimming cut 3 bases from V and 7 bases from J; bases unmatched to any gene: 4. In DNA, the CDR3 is TGTGCCAGCAGCTTTGAGGGACTAGCGGGAGGAAATGAGCAGTTCTTC. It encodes CASSFEGLAGGNEQFF.

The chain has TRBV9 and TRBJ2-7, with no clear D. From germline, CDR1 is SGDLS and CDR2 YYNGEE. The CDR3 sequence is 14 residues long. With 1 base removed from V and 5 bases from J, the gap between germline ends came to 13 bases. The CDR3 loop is CASSVLPGEDEQYF. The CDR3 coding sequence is TGTGCCAGCAGCGTACTCCCTGGGGAAGACGAGCAGTACTTC.

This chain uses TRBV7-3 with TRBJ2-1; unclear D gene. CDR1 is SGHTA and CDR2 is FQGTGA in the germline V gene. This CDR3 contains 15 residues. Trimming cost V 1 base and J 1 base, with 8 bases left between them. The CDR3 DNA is TGTGCCAGCAGCTTAAACCAGGTTTCCTACAATGAGCAGTTCTTC. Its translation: CASSLNQVSYNEQFF.

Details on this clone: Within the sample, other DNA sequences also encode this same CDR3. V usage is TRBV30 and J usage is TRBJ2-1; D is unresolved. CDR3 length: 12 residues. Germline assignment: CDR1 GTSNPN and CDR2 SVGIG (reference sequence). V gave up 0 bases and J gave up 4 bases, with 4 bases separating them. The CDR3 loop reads CAWSVSYNEQFF. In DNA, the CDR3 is TGTGCCTGGAGTGTGTCGTACAATGAGCAGTTCTTC. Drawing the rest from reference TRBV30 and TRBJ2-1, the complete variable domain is SQTIHQWPATLVQPVGSPLSLECTVEGTSNPNLYWYRQAAGRGLQLLFYSVGIGQISSEVPQNLSASRPQDRQFILSSKKLLLSDSGFYLCAWSVSYNEQFFGPGTRLTVL.

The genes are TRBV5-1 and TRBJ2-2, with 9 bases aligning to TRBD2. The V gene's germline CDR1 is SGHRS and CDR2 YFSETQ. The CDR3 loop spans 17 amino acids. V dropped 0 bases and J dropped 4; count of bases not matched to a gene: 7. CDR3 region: CASSLAIAGVGTGELFF. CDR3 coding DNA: TGCGCCAGCAGCTTGGCGATAGCGGGAGTTGGCACCGGGGAGCTGTTTTTT. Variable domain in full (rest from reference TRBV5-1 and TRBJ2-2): KAGVTQTPRYLIKTRGQQVTLSCSPISGHRSVSWYQQTPGQGLQFLFEYFSETQRNKGNFPGRFSGRQFSNSRSEMNVSTLELGDSALYLCASSLAIAGVGTGELFFGEGSRLTVL.

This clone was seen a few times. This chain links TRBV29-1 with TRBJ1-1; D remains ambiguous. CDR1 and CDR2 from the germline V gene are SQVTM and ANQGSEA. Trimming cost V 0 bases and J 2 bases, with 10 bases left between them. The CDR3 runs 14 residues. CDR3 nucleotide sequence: TGCAGCGTTGAAGAGGGCTCAGGTAACACTGAAGCTTTCTTT. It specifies CSVEEGSGNTEAFF.

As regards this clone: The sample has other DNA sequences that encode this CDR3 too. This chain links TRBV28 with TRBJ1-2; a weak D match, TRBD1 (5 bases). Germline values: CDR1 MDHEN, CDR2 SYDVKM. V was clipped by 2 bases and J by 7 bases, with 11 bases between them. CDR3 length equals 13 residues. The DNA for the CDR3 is TGTGCCAGCAGTTTACGGGGGTCGTCTGGCTACACCTTC. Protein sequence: CASSLRGSSGYTF.

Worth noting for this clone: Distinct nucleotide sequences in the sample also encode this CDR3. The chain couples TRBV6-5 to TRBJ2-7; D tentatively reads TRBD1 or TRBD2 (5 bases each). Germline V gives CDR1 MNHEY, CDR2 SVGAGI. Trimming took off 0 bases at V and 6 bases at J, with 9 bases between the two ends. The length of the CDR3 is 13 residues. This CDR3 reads CASSYSPRGEQYF. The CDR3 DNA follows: TGTGCCAGCAGTTACTCCCCGAGGGGCGAGCAGTACTTC.

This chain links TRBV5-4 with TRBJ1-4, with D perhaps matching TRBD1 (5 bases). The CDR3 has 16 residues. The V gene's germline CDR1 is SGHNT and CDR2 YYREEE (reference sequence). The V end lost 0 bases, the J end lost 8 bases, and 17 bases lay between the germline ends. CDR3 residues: CASSLGRDLPREKLFF. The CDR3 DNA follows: TGTGCCAGCAGCTTGGGGAGGGACCTCCCTAGAGAAAAACTGTTTTTT.

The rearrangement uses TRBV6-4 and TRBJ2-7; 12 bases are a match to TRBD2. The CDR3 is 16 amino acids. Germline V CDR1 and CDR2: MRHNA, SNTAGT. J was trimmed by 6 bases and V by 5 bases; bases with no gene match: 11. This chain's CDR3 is CASSPLAGGPVGEQYF. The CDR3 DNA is TGTGCCAGCAGTCCTCTAGCGGGAGGGCCGGTCGGCGAGCAGTACTTC.

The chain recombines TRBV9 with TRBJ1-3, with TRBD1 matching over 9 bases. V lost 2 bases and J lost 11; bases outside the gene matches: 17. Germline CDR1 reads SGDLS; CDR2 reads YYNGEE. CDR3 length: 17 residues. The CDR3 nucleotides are TGTGCCAGCAGCGTCGGCAGGACAGGGGAAAATTATAGCCCCATATATTTT. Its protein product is CASSVGRTGENYSPIYF.

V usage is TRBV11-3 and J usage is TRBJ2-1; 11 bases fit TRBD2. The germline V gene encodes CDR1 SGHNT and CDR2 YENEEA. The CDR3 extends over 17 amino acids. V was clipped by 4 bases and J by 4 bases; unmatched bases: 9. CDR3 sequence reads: CASSSTLTSGNYNEQFF. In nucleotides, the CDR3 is TGTGCCAGCAGCTCAACCCTGACTAGCGGGAATTACAATGAGCAGTTCTTC.

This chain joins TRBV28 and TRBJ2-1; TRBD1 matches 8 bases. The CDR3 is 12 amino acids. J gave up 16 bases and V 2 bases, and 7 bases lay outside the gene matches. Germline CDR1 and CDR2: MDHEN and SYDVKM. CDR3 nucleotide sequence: TGTGCCAGCAGTTTAAGGGACAGGCCGCCCTTCTTC. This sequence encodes CASSLRDRPPFF. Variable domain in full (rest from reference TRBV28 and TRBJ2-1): DVKVTQSSRYLVKRTGEKVFLECVQDMDHENMFWYRQDPGLGLRLIYFSYDVKMKEKGDIPEGYSVSREKKERFSLILESASTNQTSMYLCASSLRDRPPFFGPGTRLTVL.

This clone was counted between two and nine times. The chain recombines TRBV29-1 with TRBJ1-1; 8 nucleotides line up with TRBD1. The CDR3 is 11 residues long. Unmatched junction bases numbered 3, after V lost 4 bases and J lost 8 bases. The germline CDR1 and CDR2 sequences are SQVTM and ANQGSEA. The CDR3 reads CSVGGQAEAFF. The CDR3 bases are TGCAGCGTTGGGGGACAGGCCGAAGCTTTCTTT.

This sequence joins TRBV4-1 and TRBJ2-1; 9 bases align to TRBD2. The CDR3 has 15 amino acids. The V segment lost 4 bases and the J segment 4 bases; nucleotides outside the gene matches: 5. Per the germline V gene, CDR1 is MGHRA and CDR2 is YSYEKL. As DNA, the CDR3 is TGCGCCAGCAGCCCGCGGGAGGGAGGATACAATGAGCAGTTCTTC. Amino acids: CASSPREGGYNEQFF.

Here the CDR3 reads CAWSVGSGGSYNEQFF. The DNA for the CDR3 is TGTGCCTGGAGTGTGGGTAGCGGGGGCTCCTACAATGAGCAGTTCTTC. This chain joins TRBV30 and TRBJ2-1; 9 positions match TRBD2. With 0 bases clipped from V and 0 bases from J, the junction kept 3 bases outside the gene matches. Germline lookup yields CDR1 GTSNPN and CDR2 SVGIG (reference sequence). There are 16 residues in the CDR3.

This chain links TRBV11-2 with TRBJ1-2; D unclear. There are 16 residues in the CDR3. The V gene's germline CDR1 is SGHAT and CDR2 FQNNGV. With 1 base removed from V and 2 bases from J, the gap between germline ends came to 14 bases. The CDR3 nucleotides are TGTGCCAGCAGCTTAGGAAACTTCGGCCGAAACTATGGCTACACCTTC. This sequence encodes CASSLGNFGRNYGYTF. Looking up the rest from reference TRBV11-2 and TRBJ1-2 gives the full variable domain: EAGVAQSPRYKIIEKRQSVAFWCNPISGHATLYWYQQILGQGPKLLIQFQNNGVVDDSQLPKDRFSAERLKGVDSTLKIQPAKLEDSAVYLCASSLGNFGRNYGYTFGSGTRLTVV.

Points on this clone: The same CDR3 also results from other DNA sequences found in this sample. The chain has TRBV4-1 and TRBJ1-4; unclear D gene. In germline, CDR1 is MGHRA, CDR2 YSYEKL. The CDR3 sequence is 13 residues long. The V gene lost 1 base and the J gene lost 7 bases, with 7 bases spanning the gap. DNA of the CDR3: TGCGCCAGCAGCCAAGTGTCCATTGAAAAACTGTTTTTT. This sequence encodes CASSQVSIEKLFF.

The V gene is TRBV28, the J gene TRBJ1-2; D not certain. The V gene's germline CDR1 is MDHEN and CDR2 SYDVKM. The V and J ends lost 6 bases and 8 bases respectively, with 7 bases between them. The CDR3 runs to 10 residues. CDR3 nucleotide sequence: TGTGCCAGCAGCAAGGTGGGCTACACCTTC. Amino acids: CASSKVGYTF.